Given below is one T cell receptor beta chain in context. This clonotype was counted between two and nine times. What antigen it recognizes has not been identified. The conserved phenylalanine or tryptophan is not found at the CDR3 terminus, so this likely reflects a read error. V is trimmed back by 4 bases and J by 2 bases, and the junction contains 7 bases that no gene match accounts for. The CDR3 extends over 15 residues, inclusive of both ends. Of the read, only the CDR3 DNA is kept; its 45 bases are in frame from base 1. Via the germline V gene (reference sequence), CDR1 is LNHNV and CDR2 YYDKDF. The entry originates in a study of blood T cells in healthy people across ages (dated by TCRdb to the mid-2010s). Regarding the research as a whole: Template switching captured roughly one uniquely barcoded TCR beta cDNA molecule per two T cells in model experiments. The study measured age-related changes in TCR beta repertoire diversity using deep sequencing normalized with unique cDNA molecular identifiers. The donors were divided into four age groups: young (average around 17 years), middle-aged (about 39), aged (around 67) and long-lived (more than 75). Donors of different ages were randomly distributed across sequencing lanes to avoid experimental bias. For two donors (one aged 18 to 30 and one aged 80 or older), the study analyzed two additional independent replicas of 1 million unique cDNA reads from the same blood draw. Paper-wide results and their limitations: Estimates of total diversity based on one million sequenced T cells were regarded as lower bounds and as underestimates. Conclusive comparison of naive and antigen-experienced compartments was prevented by the profiling of bulk unsorted PBMCs. Observed TCR beta diversity per million T cells fell roughly linearly with age, and a significant reduction was already apparent by age around 40. The percentage of naive T cells measured by flow cytometry correlated strongly with observed TCR beta diversity. Compared with the aged group, the long-lived group had more naive CD4+ T cells, fewer expanded clones and increased TCR diversity, suggesting age selection. Because the CMV infection status of the donors was unknown, age-related changes in expanded clonotypes may potentially have been confounded.

Donors were 39 systemically healthy Caucasian individuals from Russia aged about 6 to 100 years. Approximately 9.3 milliliters of peripheral blood were collected from each donor into EDTA-treated Vacutainer tubes. Ficoll-Paque density-gradient centrifugation was used to isolate PBMCs, with at least 7 million obtained per sample. Trizol reagent was used to extract total RNA from the PBMCs, yielding at least 5 micrograms per sample. For every donor, flow cytometry on a PBMC aliquot measured the percentage of naive CD45RAhigh/CD27high T cells. Libraries were made using 5' RACE. TCRdb names Illumina HiSeq 2500 as the instrument used. The second PCR ran for about 7 to 11 cycles and used a J-beta primer mix along with a sample-barcoded 5' primer. A unique molecular identifier was introduced onto each TCR beta cDNA molecule by a template-switch 5' adaptor carrying 12 random nucleotides. Each sample yielded at least 3 million CDR3-containing paired-end reads. First-strand cDNA was synthesized from all RNA with the Mint cDNA synthesis kit, primed by a TRBC-specific oligonucleotide. Following uracil-DNA glycosylase treatment, all cDNA underwent a first 18-cycle PCR with the universal primers M1SS and BC2_uni_R. The authors' pipeline ran thus. Each sample was normalized by randomly selecting 1 million high-quality reads, each carrying a distinct molecular identifier. Instead of being binned into consensus sequences, reads that shared molecular identifiers were thrown out. CDR3 identification, clonotype clustering and error correction used MiTCR with a Q25 quality threshold and the strictest error-elimination algorithm. A nonparametric unseen species model with Euler transformation was used to estimate lower-bound total TCR beta diversity. The public reads were quality trimmed at Q25 with fastp and then assembled into clones with MiXCR by TCRdb, keeping productive beta chains. For every CDR3 protein sequence, its rows merge into one entry that carries the most common genes and DNA. The V and J calls come from TCRdb's annotation, not from the publication. The sample data list around 280,000 distinct CDR3 sequences, and roughly a quarter of these were observed just once. 25% to 30% of the sample rests with the top ten.

Sequencing was carried out using blood. The sequence was collected from an older woman in good health. The chain was built from TRBV15 and TRBJ2-5; the central 7 bases match TRBD2. The CDR3 sequence is CATSTQTGGQETQYL. The nucleotides read TGTGCCACCAGCACCCAAACCGGGGGGCAAGAGACCCAGTACCTC.